This T cell receptor beta chain was documented in a study of cytomegalovirus exposure and HLA in healthy donors. Both 60 Vbeta primers and 13 Jbeta primers went into the PCR. Measured with immunoSEQ multiplex PCR; TCRdb has only the in-frame clones, and not every one. The table lists 75,000 to 85,000 clones, less than 85% of them singletons. Study-level findings and limits: Later findings reportedly placed an Asian-associated ancestry cluster below the roughly 700-donor mean for N-insertions. A list of around 160 TCR beta chains associated with cytomegalovirus was given. Some V segments, including TRBV6-2 and TRBV6-3, were excluded as indistinguishable. The CMV antigen specificity of three CMV-associated chains was confirmed through in vitro analysis.

On this clone itself: What it recognizes is unknown.

Germline CDR1 and CDR2: SGHVS and FQNEAQ. V was pared by 1 base and J by 3 bases, with 9 bases of the junction left unmatched. This CDR3 comprises 17 residues. Source material: PBMCs. The J gene is TRBJ2-5, the V gene TRBV7-8, with 9 positions matching TRBD2. The receptor was derived from a male donor in good health and CMV-seronegative. This chain's CDR3 is CASSLVSGSRSEETQYF. DNA of the CDR3: TGTGCCAGCAGCTTAGTTAGCGGGAGCCGGTCAGAAGAGACCCAGTACTTC.